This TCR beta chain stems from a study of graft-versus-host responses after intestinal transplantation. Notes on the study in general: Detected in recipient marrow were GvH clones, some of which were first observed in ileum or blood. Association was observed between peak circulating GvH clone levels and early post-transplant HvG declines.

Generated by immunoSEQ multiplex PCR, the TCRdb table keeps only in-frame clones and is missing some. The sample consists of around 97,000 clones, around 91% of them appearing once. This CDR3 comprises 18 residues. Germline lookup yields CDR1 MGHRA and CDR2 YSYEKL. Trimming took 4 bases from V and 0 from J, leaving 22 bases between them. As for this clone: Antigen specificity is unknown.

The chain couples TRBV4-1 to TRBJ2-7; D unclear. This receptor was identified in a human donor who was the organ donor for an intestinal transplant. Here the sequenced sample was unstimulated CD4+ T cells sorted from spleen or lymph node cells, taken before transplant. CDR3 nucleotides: TGCGCCAGCAGCCCAGGCGCTTTGGGCAGTTCGCTCTCCTACGAGCAGTACTTC. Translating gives CASSPGALGSSLSYEQYF.